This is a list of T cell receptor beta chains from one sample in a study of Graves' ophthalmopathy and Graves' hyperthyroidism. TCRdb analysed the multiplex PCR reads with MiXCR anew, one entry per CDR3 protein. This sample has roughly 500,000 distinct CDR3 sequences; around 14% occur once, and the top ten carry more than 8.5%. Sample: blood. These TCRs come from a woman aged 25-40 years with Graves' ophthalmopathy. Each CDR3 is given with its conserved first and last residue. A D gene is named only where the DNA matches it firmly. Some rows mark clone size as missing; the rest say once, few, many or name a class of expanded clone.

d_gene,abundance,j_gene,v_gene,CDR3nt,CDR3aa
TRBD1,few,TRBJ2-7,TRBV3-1,TGTGCCAGCAGTCCCCTTGCCGGGACAGGGGGGTACGAGCAGTACTTC,CASSPLAGTGGYEQYF
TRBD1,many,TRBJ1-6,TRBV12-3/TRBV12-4,TGTGCCAGCAGTCTTGAGACAGGGGATAATTCACCCCTCCACTTT,CASSLETGDNSPLHF
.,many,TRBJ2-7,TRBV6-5,TGTGCCAGCGCCCCGGGAGTCAGAGGCGAGCAGTACTTC,CASAPGVRGEQYF
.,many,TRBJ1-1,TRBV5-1,TGTGCCAGCAGTTTAGGAACGGTGAACACTGAAGCTTTCTTT,CASSLGTVNTEAFF
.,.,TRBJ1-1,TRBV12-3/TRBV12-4,TGTGCCAGCAGTACTTATAATCAAGCTTTCTTT,CASSTYNQAFF
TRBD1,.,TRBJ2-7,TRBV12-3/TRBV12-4,TGTGCCAGCAGTCCTACCGAACAGGGGTCCTACGAGCAGTACTTC,CASSPTEQGSYEQYF
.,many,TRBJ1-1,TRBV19,TGTGCCAGGACGGTGAACACTGAAGCTTTCTTT,CARTVNTEAFF
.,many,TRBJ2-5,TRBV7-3,TGTGCCAGCAGCTTAATGGGGGCCGGGGAGACCCAGTACTTC,CASSLMGAGETQYF
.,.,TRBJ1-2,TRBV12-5,TGTGCTAGTGGTCGCCCGGGTGGGGATGGCTACACCTTC,CASGRPGGDGYTF
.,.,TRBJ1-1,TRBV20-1,TGCAGTGCTAGGCTACAGATCCCGAACACTGATGCTTTCTTT,CSARLQIPNTDAFF
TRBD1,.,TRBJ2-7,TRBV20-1,TGCAGTGCTAGAGATCCAGGGACAGGGAGGCCCGAGCAGTACTTC,CSARDPGTGRPEQYF
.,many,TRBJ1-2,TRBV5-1,TGCGCCAGCAGCTTGACCCGGGGGAGCAACTATGGCTACACCTTC,CASSLTRGSNYGYTF
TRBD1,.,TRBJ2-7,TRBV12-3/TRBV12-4,TGTGCCAGCAGTGGACAGGGTTCCTACGAGCAGTACTTC,CASSGQGSYEQYF
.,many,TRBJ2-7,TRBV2,TGTGCCAGCAGTGAAGGACGGGGTCTGGGGGGCGAGCAGTACTTC,CASSEGRGLGGEQYF
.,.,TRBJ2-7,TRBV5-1,TGCGCCAGCAGCCCCGAGGGACTTCTTACCTACGAGCAGTACTTC,CASSPEGLLTYEQYF
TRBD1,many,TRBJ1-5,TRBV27,TGTGCCAGCAGACCCCTGGACAGGGTCGATCAGCCCCAGCATTTT,CASRPLDRVDQPQHF
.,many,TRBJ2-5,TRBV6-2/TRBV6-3,TGTGCCAGCAGTTACTCAGCGGTACTCCAAGAGACCCAGTACTTC,CASSYSAVLQETQYF
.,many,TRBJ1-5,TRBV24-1,TGTGCCACCAGTGAGAGGACAGAAGATCAGCCCCAGCATTTT,CATSERTEDQPQHF
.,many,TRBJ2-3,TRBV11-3,TGTGCCAGCAGCTTAGGAGGGGACTCAAATACGCAGTATTTT,CASSLGGDSNTQYF
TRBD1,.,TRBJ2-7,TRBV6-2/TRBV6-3,TGTGCCAGCAGTTACAGCAGGGGGTGGACCTACGAGCAGTACTTC,CASSYSRGWTYEQYF
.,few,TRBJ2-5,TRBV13,TGTGCCAGCAGCTTAGCGGGAGACCTACAAGAGACCCAGTACTTC,CASSLAGDLQETQYF
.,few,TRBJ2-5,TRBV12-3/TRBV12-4,TGTGCCAGCAGTTTAGCGGGGGGTGCCCAGTACTTC,CASSLAGGAQYF
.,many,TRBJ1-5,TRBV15,TGTGCCACCAGCAGACAGGGCAATCAGCCCCAGCATTTT,CATSRQGNQPQHF
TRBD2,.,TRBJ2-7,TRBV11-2,TGTGCCAGCAGCCGAACTAGCGGCAATCCAGCCTACGAGCAGTACTTC,CASSRTSGNPAYEQYF
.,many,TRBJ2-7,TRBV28,TGTGCCAGCAGTTTTGTGGTTACCTACGAGCAGTACTTC,CASSFVVTYEQYF
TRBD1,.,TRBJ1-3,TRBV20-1,TGTAGTGCTAGAGTTAGTGACAGGGGCTCTGGAGACACCATATATTTT,CSARVSDRGSGDTIYF
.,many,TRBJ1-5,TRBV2,TGTGCCAGCAGTGATGCGGCAGGGAGCAATCAGCCCCAGCATTTT,CASSDAAGSNQPQHF
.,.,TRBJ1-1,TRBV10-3,TGTGCCATCAGTGCGGTGACCGGGACAACTGCTTTCTTT,CAISAVTGTTAFF
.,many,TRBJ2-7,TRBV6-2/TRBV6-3,TGTGCCAGCAGTTACTCGAGTCTAGCAGCGGTCGAGCAGTACTTC,CASSYSSLAAVEQYF
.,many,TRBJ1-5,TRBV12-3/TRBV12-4,TGTGCCAGCAGTTTCGGGGGGCGACATCAGCCCCAGCATTTT,CASSFGGRHQPQHF
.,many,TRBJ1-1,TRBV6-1,TGTGCCAGCAGTGAACCGTTCGGGCAGAGTACTATGAACACTGAAGCTTTCTTT,CASSEPFGQSTMNTEAFF
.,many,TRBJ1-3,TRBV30,TGTGCCTGGCAAGGGGGCTCTGGAAACACCATATATTTT,CAWQGGSGNTIYF
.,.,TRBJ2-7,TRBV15,TGTGCCACCAGCAGAGACGATGAGGGGACCTACGAGCAGTACTTC,CATSRDDEGTYEQYF
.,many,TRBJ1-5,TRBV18,TGTGCCAGCTCACCGGGGGAGCAGGCGCGGACCCAGCATTTT,CASSPGEQARTQHF
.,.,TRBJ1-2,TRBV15,TGTGCCACCAGCAGGGCCTTGGTCTCTAGCTATGGCTACACCTTC,CATSRALVSSYGYTF
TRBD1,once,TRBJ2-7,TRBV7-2,TGTGCCAGCAGCTCCGACAGGGGCCCCTTGGAGCAGTACTTC,CASSSDRGPLEQYF
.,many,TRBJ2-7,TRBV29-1,TGCAGCGTTGCGACTGGCTCCTACGAGCAGTACTTC,CSVATGSYEQYF
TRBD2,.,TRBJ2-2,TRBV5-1,TGCGCCAGCAGCTTCGGAGTAGCGGGAGGGCGTACCGGGGAGCTGTTTTTT,CASSFGVAGGRTGELFF
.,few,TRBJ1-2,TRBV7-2,TGTGCCAGCAGCGAGATAGGGATCTATGGTTACACCTTC,CASSEIGIYGYTF
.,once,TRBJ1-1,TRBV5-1,TGCGCCAGCAGCTTGGTGTTAGGGGGTCGCACTGAAGCTTTCTTT,CASSLVLGGRTEAFF
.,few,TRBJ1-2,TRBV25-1,TGTGCCAGCAGCCCTGGACAGCTCGCGGGCTACACCTTC,CASSPGQLAGYTF
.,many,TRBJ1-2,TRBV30,TGTGCCTGGAGTGTACTTCTGCGCAGGCCGTACTATGGCTACACCTTC,CAWSVLLRRPYYGYTF
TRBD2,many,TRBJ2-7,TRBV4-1,TGCGCCAGCAGCCAAGATTTGGCTAGCGGCCTAGACGAGCAGTACTTC,CASSQDLASGLDEQYF
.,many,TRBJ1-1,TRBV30,TGTGCCTGGAGTGGGAGGCTGATAGTGAACACTGAAGCTTTCTTT,CAWSGRLIVNTEAFF
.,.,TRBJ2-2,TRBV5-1,TGCGCCAGCAGCCCAGGGGGGTTTGGCACCGGGGAGCTGTTTTTT,CASSPGGFGTGELFF